The T cell receptor beta chain under discussion was sequenced for a study of blood T cell repertoires in COVID-19. About the research overall: T cells, B-cell-depleted T cells, or PBMCs supplied cDNA or gDNA.

Original analysis: Reference gene primer amplification yielded estimated nucleated cell counts. Sequencing used immunoSEQ multiplex PCR; TCRdb keeps in-frame clones, though not all of them. V, J and clone size are those of that table, while D and trimming were read from the DNA. Among about 200,000 clones, about four fifths were seen once, and the ten largest hold roughly 12%. The CDR3 loop spans 14 amino acids. Germline V gene sequence: CDR1 LNHNV, CDR2 YYDKDF (reference sequence). Trimming left V 1 base short and J 2 bases short, with 9 bases between. The receptor was derived from a woman between 40 and 50 years old with acute or convalescent COVID-19. Source material: peripheral blood. This chain joins TRBV15 and TRBJ2-7; perhaps TRBD1 as D (5 bases). CDR3 region: CATSRVPGTYEQYF. CDR3 nucleotides: TGTGCCACCAGCAGAGTACCAGGGACCTACGAGCAGTACTTC.